These T cell receptor beta chains were read from a single sample in a study of shared clonotypes between healthy human individuals. Clones were read by immunoSEQ multiplex PCR, and TCRdb kept only the in-frame ones, dropping some. Among roughly 2,000,000 clones listed, roughly 94% were seen once. The sample was naive CD8+ T cells sorted from blood. These receptors all come from a man between 18 and 35 years old in good health. CDR3s include the opening cysteine and the closing phenylalanine or tryptophan. Fields, in order: clone size, V gene, D gene, J gene, CDR3 DNA, CDR3 protein. A D gene is named only where the DNA matches it firmly. The size entry is marked missing in some rows and otherwise reads once, few, many or a size class.

-	TRBV27	-	TRBJ2-3	TGTGCCAGCAGTTTATTATCGGGGTCGGGCACAGATACGCAGTATTTT	CASSLLSGSGTDTQYF
-	TRBV27	TRBD1	TRBJ2-3	TGTGCCAGCAGTCCGGGACAGGGGTTTAATACGCAGTATTTT	CASSPGQGFNTQYF
-	TRBV4-1	TRBD1	TRBJ2-7	TGCGCCAGCAGCCCATTTTCGACAGGGGATAGCTCCTACGAGCAGTACTTC	CASSPFSTGDSSYEQYF
-	TRBV27	TRBD2	TRBJ2-2	TGTGCCAGCAGTTTTGGGCTAGCGGGAGGGCGGGGGATCGCCGGGGAGCTGTTTTTT	CASSFGLAGGRGIAGELFF
-	TRBV6-1	-	TRBJ1-6	TGTGCCAGCAGTGTAGGCCAGGCGATCGTATTTAATTCACCCCTCCACTTT	CASSVGQAIVFNSPLHF
-	TRBV7-9	TRBD2	TRBJ2-1	TGTGCCAGCAGCTTAGAATGGGGACTAGCGAGATCCTACAATGAGCAGTTCTTC	CASSLEWGLARSYNEQFF
-	TRBV2	TRBD1	TRBJ2-3	TGTGCCAGCGGCCGACAGGGGGATACGCAGTATTTT	CASGRQGDTQYF
once	TRBV29-1	-	TRBJ2-7	TGCAGCGTTGTGGGAGTGGAACCTATCTACGAGCAGTACTTC	CSVVGVEPIYEQYF
-	TRBV20-1	-	TRBJ1-2	TGCAGTGGGGCTGGAGGCTACACCTTC	CSGAGGYTF
-	TRBV7-9	-	TRBJ2-4	TGTGCCAGCAGCACTTGGACTGAGGGCTTAAAAAACATTCAGTACTTC	CASSTWTEGLKNIQYF
-	TRBV7-9	TRBD2	TRBJ2-3	TGTGCCAGCAGCTTACCACTAGCGGGAGCCGGGGATACGCAGTATTTT	CASSLPLAGAGDTQYF
-	TRBV28	-	TRBJ2-2	TGTGCCAGCACACTAGGAAGTAGTGGGAACACCGGGGAGCTGTTTTTT	CASTLGSSGNTGELFF
-	TRBV2	-	TRBJ2-3	TGTGCCAGCAGGTATACAGATACGCAGTATTTT	CASRYTDTQYF
-	TRBV29-1	-	TRBJ1-1	TGCAGCGTTGAAAAGGTTTTAAAAGCTTTCTTT	CSVEKVLKAFF
-	TRBV5-4	TRBD2	TRBJ2-1	TGTGCCAGCCTTTCCGGGAGGAATGAGCAGTTCTTC	CASLSGRNEQFF
once	TRBV7-2	TRBD2	TRBJ2-3	TGTGCCAGCAGCTTAAGTCTAGCGGGGGCCACAGATACGCAGTATTTT	CASSLSLAGATDTQYF
once	TRBV28	-	TRBJ2-7	TGTGCCAGCAGTTCGGGCATTACCTACGAGCAGTACTTC	CASSSGITYEQYF
-	TRBV4-3	-	TRBJ2-7	TGCGCCAGCAGCCAAGAGTTGAGCACGTCCTACGAGCAGTACTTC	CASSQELSTSYEQYF
-	TRBV6-5	-	TRBJ1-5	TGTGCCAGCAGTTTGCAACAGGGAGGTGCCGTGGCCCAGCATTTT	CASSLQQGGAVAQHF
-	TRBV5-5	-	TRBJ2-7	TGTGCCAGCAGCTCGACCCAGGGTTGGACGGAGTCCTACGAGCAGTACTTC	CASSSTQGWTESYEQYF
-	TRBV5-6	-	TRBJ2-7	TGTGCCAGCACCTCGACAGGGACTCCCTACGAGCAGTACTTC	CASTSTGTPYEQYF
-	TRBV9	TRBD2	TRBJ2-1	TGTGCCAGCAGCGGGACCGGGGGGATTGAGCAGTTCTTC	CASSGTGGIEQFF
-	TRBV19	TRBD1	TRBJ2-3	TGTGCCAGTAGTATGACAGGGAGCTTGACAGATACGCAGTATTTT	CASSMTGSLTDTQYF
-	TRBV13	-	TRBJ2-7	TGTGCCAGCAGCTTCGTAACAGGGAGCTCCTACGAGCAGTACTTC	CASSFVTGSSYEQYF
-	TRBV5-4	-	TRBJ2-1	TGTGCCAGCAGCTTGGAGTTACTAGCAGTAAATGAGCAGTTCTTC	CASSLELLAVNEQFF
-	TRBV2	-	TRBJ2-3	TGTGCCAGCTTTGCGGGTAATACGCAGTATTTT	CASFAGNTQYF
once	TRBV10-2	-	TRBJ2-7	TGCGCCAGCAGTGAGAGGCTCGGCCAGCACTACGAGCAGTACTTC	CASSERLGQHYEQYF
-	TRBV7-4	-	TRBJ1-5	TGTGCCAGCAGCCCCTCGAGACTCTTTAACTATAGCAATCAGCCCCAGCATTTT	CASSPSRLFNYSNQPQHF
-	TRBV7-8	-	TRBJ2-7	TGTGCCAGCAGCTTGCGGGGCTCCTACGAGCAGTACTTC	CASSLRGSYEQYF
-	TRBV10-2	-	TRBJ2-7	TGCGCCAGCAGTGCTACGGGTCCCCCCTACGAGCAGTACTTC	CASSATGPPYEQYF
-	TRBV5-8	-	TRBJ2-7	TGTGCCAGCAGCTCTGATCGGAACGAGCAGTACTTC	CASSSDRNEQYF
-	TRBV7-9	-	TRBJ2-5	TGTGCCAGCAGTTCCTTTCAAGAGACCCAGTACTTC	CASSSFQETQYF
-	TRBV4-1	-	TRBJ1-4	TGCGCCAGCAGCCAAGATCCATGGGGGTACGAAAAACTGTTTTTT	CASSQDPWGYEKLFF
-	TRBV7-9	-	TRBJ1-2	TGTGCCAGCAGCCCCCTAGGAGGTGTCTATGGCTACACCTTC	CASSPLGGVYGYTF
-	TRBV7-9	-	TRBJ2-2	TGTGCCAGCAGCTCGGTGTCGGGACCTGCGGGCACCGGGGAGCTGTTTTTT	CASSSVSGPAGTGELFF
-	TRBV27	-	TRBJ2-1	TGTGCCAGCAGTTTACTTGGGAGCTCCTACAATGAGCAGTTCTTC	CASSLLGSSYNEQFF
-	TRBV15	-	TRBJ1-5	TGTGCCACCAGCAGAGATCTGGGGAGTCAGCCCCAGCATTTT	CATSRDLGSQPQHF
-	TRBV7-9	-	TRBJ2-1	TGTGCCAGCAGCGGGCGGGACCCGAGATCCTACAATGAGCAGTTCTTC	CASSGRDPRSYNEQFF
-	TRBV27	-	TRBJ2-7	TGTGCCAGCAGTCCTCTCGCCTCGCCCTACGAGCAGTACTTC	CASSPLASPYEQYF
-	TRBV14	-	TRBJ1-1	TGTGCCAGCAGCCAAGATGCAGGGATGAACACTGAAGCTTTCTTT	CASSQDAGMNTEAFF
-	TRBV10-3	-	TRBJ2-7	TGTGCCATCAGTGAGTCCGCAGGGAGCTCCTACGAGCAGTACTTC	CAISESAGSSYEQYF
-	TRBV19	-	TRBJ1-5	TGTGCCAGTACCCCCGGGGACAATCAGCCCCAGCATTTT	CASTPGDNQPQHF
-	TRBV28	-	TRBJ2-4	TGTGCCACTGAAAAAGGGAGAGCCAAAAACATTCAGTACTTC	CATEKGRAKNIQYF
-	TRBV4-1	TRBD2	TRBJ2-1	TGCGCCAGCAGTCCGGGGGGGGCCTACAATGAGCAGTTCTTC	CASSPGGAYNEQFF